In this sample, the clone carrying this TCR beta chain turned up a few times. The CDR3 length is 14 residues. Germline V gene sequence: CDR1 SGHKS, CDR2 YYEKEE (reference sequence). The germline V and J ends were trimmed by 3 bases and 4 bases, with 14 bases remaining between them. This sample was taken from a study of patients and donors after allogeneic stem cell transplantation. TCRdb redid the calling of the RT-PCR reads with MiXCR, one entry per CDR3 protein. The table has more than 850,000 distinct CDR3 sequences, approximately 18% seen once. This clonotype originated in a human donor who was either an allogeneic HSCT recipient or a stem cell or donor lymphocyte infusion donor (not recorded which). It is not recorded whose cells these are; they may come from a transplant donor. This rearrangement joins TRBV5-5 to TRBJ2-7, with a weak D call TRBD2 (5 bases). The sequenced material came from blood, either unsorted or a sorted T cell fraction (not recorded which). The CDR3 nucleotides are TGTGCCAGCAGCTCGGACTTGGCCCCATACGAGCAGTACTTC. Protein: CASSSDLAPYEQYF.